These 9 T cell receptor beta chains were sequenced from one sample in a study of cytomegalovirus exposure and HLA in healthy donors (dated by TCRdb to the late 2010s). Library preparation employed the immunoSEQ multiplex PCR assay. A mixture of 60 forward primers for TCR Vbeta segments and 13 reverse primers for TCR Jbeta segments was used in the multiplex PCR. TCRdb re-hosts the immuneACCESS table, in-frame sequences only. Its copies lack some clones; in the studies checked, an unresolved V gene accounts for under half of them, and the cause for the rest is not known. The sample table contains 150,000 to 200,000 clones; only one count was recorded for about three quarters of them. The ten largest clones represent roughly 2.6% of the sample. Sequencing used PBMCs. The receptors derive from a woman aged 40 to 50 in good health and CMV-seropositive.

The table lists this clone with a few counts. V gene TRBV18 combines with J gene TRBJ2-6, with unresolved D. Germline CDR1 and CDR2: KGHSH and LQKENI. Trimming cost V 4 bases and J 0 bases, with 4 bases left between them. The CDR3 length is 14 residues. The CDR3 DNA follows: TGTGCCAGCTCACTCAGCTCTGGGGCCAACGTCCTGACTTTC. As protein: CASSLSSGANVLTF.

The rearrangement joins TRBV6-6 to TRBJ1-2; 8 bases fit TRBD1. This CDR3 is built from 14 residues. CDR1 and CDR2 (germline): MNHNY, SVGAGI (reference sequence). With 7 bases clipped from V and 8 bases from J, the junction kept 12 bases outside the gene matches. CDR3 region: CASTDLDRARGYTF. The CDR3 nucleotides are TGTGCCAGCACCGACCTGGACAGGGCAAGGGGCTACACCTTC.

The V gene is TRBV6-1, the J gene TRBJ1-1; perhaps TRBD1 as D (6 bases). V dropped 6 bases and J dropped 8 bases, with 22 bases sitting between them. CDR3 length: 15 residues. Germline V lookup: CDR1 MNHNS, CDR2 SASEGT. CDR3 sequence: CASSPNRDTRGEAFF. The CDR3 DNA sequence: TGTGCCAGCAGCCCTAACAGGGACACCCGAGGGGAAGCTTTCTTT.

The chain carries TRBV12-5 and TRBJ2-5; TRBD2 is a possible D gene (6 bases). Trimming removed 7 bases at V and 9 bases at J, with 15 bases between. CDR1 is LGHNT and CDR2 is FRNRAP in the germline V gene. The CDR3 runs 12 residues. CDR3 sequence reads: CASAHLWEAQYF. The CDR3 nucleotides read TGTGCTAGTGCCCACCTATGGGAGGCCCAGTACTTC.

The V and J genes are TRBV6-4 and TRBJ2-3; 8 bases are a match to TRBD2. This CDR3 is 16 amino acids long. Germline V lookup: CDR1 MRHNA, CDR2 SNTAGT. The junction had 7 bases not matched to a gene; V was cut back by 5 bases and J by 0 bases. In nucleotides, the CDR3 is TGTGCCAGCAGTATCGCCAGACTAGCGAGCACAGATACGCAGTATTTT. Amino acid sequence: CASSIARLASTDTQYF.

The V call is TRBV5-4, the J call TRBJ1-3, with 7 bases lining up with TRBD1. Germline V gene data show CDR1 as SGHNT and CDR2 as YYREEE (reference sequence). Trimming took 3 bases from V and 0 from J; bases not matched to a gene: 3. The CDR3 spans 15 residues. CDR3 protein: CASSWGQSSGNTIYF. The CDR3 DNA sequence: TGTGCCAGCAGCTGGGGACAGTCCTCTGGAAACACCATATATTTT.

The chain has TRBV19 and TRBJ1-5; D not certain. The CDR3 runs to 15 residues. Germline CDR1 is LNHDA and CDR2 is SQIVND (reference sequence). V shed 10 bases and J shed 0 bases, with 16 bases lying between them. The CDR3 is CATKRSGDSNQPQHF. The CDR3, as DNA: TGTGCCACTAAACGGTCCGGGGATAGCAATCAGCCCCAGCATTTT.

This clone was recorded only once. V and J are TRBV5-6 and TRBJ2-5, with 7 bases aligning to TRBD2. V trimming: 4 bases; J trimming: 1 base; junction bases outside the gene matches: 10. CDR3 length: 16 residues. CDR1 is SGHDT and CDR2 is YYEEEE in the germline V gene. In DNA, the CDR3 is TGTGCCAGCAGCCTCCTTGCGGGGGTAATCCAAGAGACCCAGTACTTC. This gives the protein CASSLLAGVIQETQYF.

This chain uses TRBV18 with TRBJ2-2, with unresolved D. The CDR3 runs to 13 residues. Trimming removed 5 bases from V and 7 bases from J, with 11 bases in between. CDR1 KGHSH and CDR2 LQKENI come from the germline V gene. The CDR3 sequence is CASSDLSGGELFF. The CDR3 DNA is TGTGCCAGCTCAGACCTCTCGGGCGGGGAGCTGTTTTTT. The whole variable domain, filled in from reference TRBV18 and TRBJ2-2, reads NAGVMQNPRHLVRRRGQEARLRCSPMKGHSHVYWYRQLPEEGLKFMVYLQKENIIDESGMPKERFSAEFPKEGPSILRIQQVVRGDSAAYFCASSDLSGGELFFGEGSRLTVL.